These 9 T cell receptor beta chains were all obtained from the same sample, sequenced in a study of identical twins. TCRdb re-derived calls from the 5' RACE reads in MiXCR, one entry per CDR3 protein. The sample shows a few hundred thousand distinct CDR3 sequences, approximately 8.6% of them seen only once. These data were also filed under a second study, of yellow fever vaccine responses in identical twins.

Sequences were obtained from CD8+ T cells sorted from blood. These TCRs come from a woman between 18 and 29 years old in good health.

The chain recombines TRBV27 with TRBJ2-5, with TRBD2 matching 8 bases. The CDR3 has 16 amino acids. CDR1 is MNHEY, CDR2 SMNVEV, per germline (reference sequence). The ends lost 4 bases at V and 5 bases at J; junction bases unmatched: 12. Here the CDR3 DNA reads TGTGCCAGCAGTTCCGTAGGGAGCGGGAGAGGGGAGACCCAGTACTTC. Translated, it gives CASSSVGSGRGETQYF.

The chain uses TRBV3-1 and TRBJ2-7; 9 positions match TRBD1. The J segment lost 5 bases and the V segment lost 5 bases, leaving 22 bases of the junction unmatched. CDR3 length: 19 amino acids. CDR1 and CDR2 from the germline V gene are LGHDT and YNNKEL (reference sequence). The CDR3 nucleotides read TGTGCCAGCAGCTCCCTCGAGCCGGGGGTTGCGGGACAGGGCAACGAGCAGTACTTC. Translated: CASSSLEPGVAGQGNEQYF.

This clonotype was seen repeatedly, ten times or more. The V call is TRBV7-9, the J call TRBJ2-7, with 8 positions matching TRBD1. J lost 0 bases, V lost 5 bases, and 9 bases had no gene match. Germline V gene lookup returns CDR1 SEHNR and CDR2 FQNEAQ (reference sequence). The CDR3 contains 16 residues. CDR3 loop: CASSPRTGLSSYEQYF. CDR3 bases: TGTGCCAGCAGCCCGCGGACAGGGCTAAGCTCCTACGAGCAGTACTTC.

The chain combines TRBV20-1 with TRBJ2-3; 7 bases are a match to TRBD2. Germline V CDR1 and CDR2: DFQATT, SNEGSKA (reference sequence). With V trimmed by 1 base and J by 3 bases, 13 bases remained unmatched. The CDR3 loop spans 17 amino acids. CDR3 in amino acids: CSARGELARGITDTQYF. The CDR3 DNA is TGCAGTGCTAGAGGAGAATTAGCGCGGGGGATTACAGATACGCAGTATTTT.

There are a few counts of this clonotype. CDR3 sequence (DNA): TGTGCCAGCAGTGAAGAGGCACCCTATAGCAATCAGCCCCAGCATTTT. Amino acid sequence: CASSEEAPYSNQPQHF. The gene calls are TRBV2 and TRBJ1-5; D gene ambiguous. The CDR3 runs 16 residues. CDR1 SNHLY and CDR2 FYNNEI come from the germline V gene. V dropped 1 base and J dropped 0 bases, with 10 bases sitting between them.

This clonotype has more than one count but fewer than ten. The V call is TRBV5-1, the J call TRBJ1-3; TRBD1 agrees at 7 bases. Germline V lookup: CDR1 SGHRS, CDR2 YFSETQ. The junction had 11 bases not matched to a gene; V was cut back by 4 bases and J by 4 bases. The CDR3 is 16 amino acids. CDR3 bases: TGCGCCAGCAGCCCGCAAAGGGGGCTATCAGGAAACACCATATATTTT. Translating it yields CASSPQRGLSGNTIYF.

This clonotype showed up many times. This chain joins TRBV5-1 and TRBJ2-2, with no clear D. The V gene's germline CDR1 is SGHRS and CDR2 YFSETQ. The CDR3 loop spans 13 amino acids. The germline V and J ends were trimmed by 5 bases and 2 bases, with 7 bases remaining between them. As DNA, the CDR3 is TGCGCCAGCAGGCCCCCCAACACCGGGGAGCTGTTTTTT. Its protein product is CASRPPNTGELFF.

This clonotype appeared a few times. This rearrangement joins TRBV21-1 to TRBJ2-7. TRBV21-1 is assigned pseudogene status. The CDR3 sequence is 10 residues long. CDR3 DNA: TGTGCCAGCATTATTGGCGAGCAGTACTTC. Protein sequence: CASIIGEQYF.

This clonotype was counted many times. The CDR3 loop is CSVETATDYEQYF. CDR3 coding DNA: TGCAGCGTTGAGACAGCTACAGATTACGAGCAGTACTTC. This chain links TRBV29-1 with TRBJ2-7; weak D call: TRBD1 (5 bases). Per germline, CDR1 SQVTM and CDR2 ANQGSEA. Trimming took 3 bases from V and 4 from J, leaving 13 bases between them. This CDR3 has 13 amino acids.